Each of the 5 T cell receptor beta chains below was sequenced from the same sample in a study of shared clonotypes between healthy human individuals. The data were produced by immunoSEQ multiplex PCR, yet TCRdb's version contains in-frame clones alone and is incomplete. Of around 2,000,000 clones listed, about 95% were seen once; the top ten hold roughly 1%. Naive CD8 cells, CD45RO-negative and positively selected for CCR7, excluded terminally differentiated effector memory CD45RA+ cells. The material sequenced was naive CD8+ T cells sorted from blood. These receptor sequences come from a man younger than 35 in good health.

Turning to this clone: The sample has other DNA sequences that encode this CDR3 too. The chain uses TRBV5-1 and TRBJ2-7; D remains unclear. The CDR3 is 13 amino acids. The germline gives CDR1 SGHRS, CDR2 YFSETQ. V dropped 2 bases and J dropped 3 bases, with 9 bases sitting between them. The CDR3 spells CASSFGRGYEQYF. In DNA form, the CDR3 reads TGCGCCAGCAGCTTTGGTCGCGGCTACGAGCAGTACTTC.

V usage is TRBV5-6 and J usage is TRBJ2-5; D possibly corresponds to TRBD1 (5 bases). V was trimmed by 3 bases and J by 2 bases, leaving 11 bases between them. The CDR3 has 14 amino acids. Germline CDR1 reads SGHDT; CDR2 reads YYEEEE. The CDR3 protein is CASSSDSLQETQYF. In DNA, the CDR3 is TGTGCCAGCAGCTCTGACAGCCTGCAAGAGACCCAGTACTTC.

This rearrangement joins TRBV5-4 to TRBJ2-1; 9 bases are a match to TRBD2. Per the germline V gene, CDR1 is SGHNT and CDR2 is YYREEE (reference sequence). Trimming cost V 0 bases and J 4 bases; bases outside gene matches: 5. CDR3 length: 16 amino acids. The CDR3 coding sequence is TGTGCCAGCAGCTTGGAAGCGAGCGGGGGGTACAATGAGCAGTTCTTC. Translated, it gives CASSLEASGGYNEQFF.

The chain couples TRBV10-2 to TRBJ2-1; 7 nucleotides line up with TRBD1. The J segment lost 5 bases and the V segment lost 0 bases, leaving 7 bases of the junction unmatched. This CDR3 has 16 residues. In germline, CDR1 is WSHSY, CDR2 SAAADI. CDR3 loop: CASSESKGGGNNEQFF. The CDR3 region has the DNA TGCGCCAGCAGTGAGTCGAAAGGGGGCGGCAACAATGAGCAGTTCTTC.

The chain is built from TRBV19 and TRBJ2-7, with D possibly matching TRBD2 (6 bases). Between the trimmed V and J ends, which lost 4 bases and 4 bases, there was a span of 17 bases. The length of the CDR3 is 15 residues. CDR1 is LNHDA and CDR2 is SQIVND in the germline V gene (reference sequence). CDR3 DNA: TGTGCCAGTAGTACCCCAATGGAGGGGAGATACGAGCAGTACTTC. It is translated as CASSTPMEGRYEQYF.